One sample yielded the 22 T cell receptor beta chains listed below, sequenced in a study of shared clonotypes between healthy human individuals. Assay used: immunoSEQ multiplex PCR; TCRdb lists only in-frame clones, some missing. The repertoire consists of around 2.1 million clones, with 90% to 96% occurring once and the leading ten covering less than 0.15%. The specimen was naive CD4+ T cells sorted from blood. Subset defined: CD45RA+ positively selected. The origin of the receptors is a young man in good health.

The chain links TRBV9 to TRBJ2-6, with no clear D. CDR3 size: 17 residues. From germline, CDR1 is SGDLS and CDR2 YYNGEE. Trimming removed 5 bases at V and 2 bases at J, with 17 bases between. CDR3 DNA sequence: TGTGCCAGCAGGGCGGAGAGGCCTGGGGCTGGGGCCAACGTCCTGACTTTC. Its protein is CASRAERPGAGANVLTF.

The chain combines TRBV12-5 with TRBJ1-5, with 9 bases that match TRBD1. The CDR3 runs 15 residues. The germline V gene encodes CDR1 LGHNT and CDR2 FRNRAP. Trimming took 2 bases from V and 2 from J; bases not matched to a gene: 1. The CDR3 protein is CASGLTGGGNQPQHF. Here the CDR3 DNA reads TGTGCTAGTGGTTTGACAGGGGGCGGCAATCAGCCCCAGCATTTT.

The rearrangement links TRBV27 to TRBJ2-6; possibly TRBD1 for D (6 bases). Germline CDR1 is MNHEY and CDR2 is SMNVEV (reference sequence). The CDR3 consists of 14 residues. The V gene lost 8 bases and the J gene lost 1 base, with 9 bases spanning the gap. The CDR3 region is CASGTGSGANVLTF. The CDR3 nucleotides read TGTGCCAGCGGAACAGGGTCTGGGGCCAACGTCCTGACTTTC.

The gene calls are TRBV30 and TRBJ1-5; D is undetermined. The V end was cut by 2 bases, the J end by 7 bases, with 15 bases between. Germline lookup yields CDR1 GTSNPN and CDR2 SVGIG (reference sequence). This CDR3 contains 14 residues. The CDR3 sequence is CAWSSTGWSQPQHF. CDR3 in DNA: TGTGCCTGGAGTAGTACGGGGTGGTCCCAGCCCCAGCATTTT.

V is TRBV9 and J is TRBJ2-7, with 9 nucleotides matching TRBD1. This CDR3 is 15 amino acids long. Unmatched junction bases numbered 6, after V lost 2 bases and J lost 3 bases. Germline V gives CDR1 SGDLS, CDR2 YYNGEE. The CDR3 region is CASSVGQGEFYEQYF. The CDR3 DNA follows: TGTGCCAGCAGCGTGGGACAGGGAGAGTTCTACGAGCAGTACTTC.

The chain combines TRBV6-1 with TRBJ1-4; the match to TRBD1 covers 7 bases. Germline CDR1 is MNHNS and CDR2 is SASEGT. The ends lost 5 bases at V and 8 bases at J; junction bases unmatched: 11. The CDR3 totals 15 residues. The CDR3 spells CASSKTGPLPEKLFF. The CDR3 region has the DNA TGTGCCAGCAGTAAGACAGGGCCCCTCCCCGAAAAACTGTTTTTT.

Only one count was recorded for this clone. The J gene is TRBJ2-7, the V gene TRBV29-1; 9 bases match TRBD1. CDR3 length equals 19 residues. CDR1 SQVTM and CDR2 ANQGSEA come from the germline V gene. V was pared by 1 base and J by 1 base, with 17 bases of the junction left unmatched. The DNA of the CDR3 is TGCAGCGTTGAAGGATCCGGACAGGGGATGGCCCCTGAGTCCTACGAGCAGTACTTC. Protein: CSVEGSGQGMAPESYEQYF.

CDR3 sequence: CASSVGAVKETQYF. The CDR3 bases are TGTGCCAGCAGCGTAGGGGCAGTTAAAGAGACCCAGTACTTC. The V gene is TRBV9, the J gene TRBJ2-5; the D is unclear. Germline CDR1 and CDR2: SGDLS and YYNGEE. Trimming took 0 bases from V and 3 from J, leaving 9 bases between them. The length of the CDR3 is 14 residues.

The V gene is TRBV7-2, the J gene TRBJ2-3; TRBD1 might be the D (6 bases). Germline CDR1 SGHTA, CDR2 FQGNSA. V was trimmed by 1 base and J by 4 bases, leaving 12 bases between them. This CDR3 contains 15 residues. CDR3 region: CASSLEGWGPDTQYF. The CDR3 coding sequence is TGTGCCAGCAGCTTAGAGGGATGGGGGCCAGATACGCAGTATTTT.

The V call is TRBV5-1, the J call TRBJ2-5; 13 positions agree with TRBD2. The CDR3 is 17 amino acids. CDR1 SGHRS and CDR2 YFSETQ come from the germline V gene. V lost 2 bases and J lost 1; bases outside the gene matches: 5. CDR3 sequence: CASSFGLAGALQETQYF. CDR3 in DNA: TGCGCCAGCAGCTTCGGACTAGCGGGGGCCCTCCAAGAGACCCAGTACTTC.

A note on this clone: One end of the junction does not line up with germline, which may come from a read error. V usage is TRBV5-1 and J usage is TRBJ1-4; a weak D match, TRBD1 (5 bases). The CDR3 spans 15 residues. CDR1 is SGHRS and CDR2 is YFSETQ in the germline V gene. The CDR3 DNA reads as TGCGCCAGCAGCCCGACCGGGACGCCTAAAGAAAAACTGTTTTTT. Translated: CASSPTGTPKEKLFF.

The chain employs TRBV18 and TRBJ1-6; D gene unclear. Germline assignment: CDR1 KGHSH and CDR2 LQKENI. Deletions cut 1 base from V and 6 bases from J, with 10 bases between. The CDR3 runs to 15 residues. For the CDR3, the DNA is TGTGCCAGCTCACCACGGCAGGAAAGTAATTCACCCCTCCACTTT. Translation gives CASSPRQESNSPLHF.

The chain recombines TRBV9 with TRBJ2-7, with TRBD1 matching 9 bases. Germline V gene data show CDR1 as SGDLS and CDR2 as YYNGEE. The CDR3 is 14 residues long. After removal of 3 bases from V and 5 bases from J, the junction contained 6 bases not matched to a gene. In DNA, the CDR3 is TGTGCCAGCAGCGCCCGGGACAGGGCCAACGAGCAGTACTTC. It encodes CASSARDRANEQYF.

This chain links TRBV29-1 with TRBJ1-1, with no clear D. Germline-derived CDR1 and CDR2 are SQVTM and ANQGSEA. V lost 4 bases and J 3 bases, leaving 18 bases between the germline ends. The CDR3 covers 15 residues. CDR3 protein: CSVGLLLQRDTEAFF. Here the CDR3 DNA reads TGCAGCGTTGGACTTCTCCTCCAACGGGACACTGAAGCTTTCTTT.

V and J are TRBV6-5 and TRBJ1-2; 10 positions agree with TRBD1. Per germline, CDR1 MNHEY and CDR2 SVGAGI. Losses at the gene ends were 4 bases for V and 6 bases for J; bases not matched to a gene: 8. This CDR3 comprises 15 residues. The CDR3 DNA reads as TGTGCCAGCAGTTCCCGGACAGGGGGAAGAAATGGCTACACCTTC. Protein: CASSSRTGGRNGYTF.

CDR3 nucleotide sequence: TGTGCCAGCAGCAGAGAGCAGGGCACCTATGGCTACACCTTC. Encoded protein: CASSREQGTYGYTF. This chain links TRBV7-8 with TRBJ1-2; D is perhaps TRBD1 (5 bases). This CDR3 has 14 residues. Trimming removed 5 bases from V and 4 bases from J, with 14 bases in between. The germline V gene has CDR1 SGHVS and CDR2 FQNEAQ.

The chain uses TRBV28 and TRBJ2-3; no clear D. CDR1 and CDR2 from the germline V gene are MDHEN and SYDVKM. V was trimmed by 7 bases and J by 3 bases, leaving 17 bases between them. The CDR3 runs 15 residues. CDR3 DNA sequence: TGTGCCAGCAATGGTAGAGGAAAGGGAACAGATACGCAGTATTTT. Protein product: CASNGRGKGTDTQYF.

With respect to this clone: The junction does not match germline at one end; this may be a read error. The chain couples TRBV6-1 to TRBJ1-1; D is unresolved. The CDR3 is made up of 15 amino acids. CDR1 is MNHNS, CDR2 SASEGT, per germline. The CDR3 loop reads CASIENVGLNTEAFF. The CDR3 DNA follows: TGTGCCAGCATTGAAAATGTCGGATTGAACACTGAAGCTTTCTTT.

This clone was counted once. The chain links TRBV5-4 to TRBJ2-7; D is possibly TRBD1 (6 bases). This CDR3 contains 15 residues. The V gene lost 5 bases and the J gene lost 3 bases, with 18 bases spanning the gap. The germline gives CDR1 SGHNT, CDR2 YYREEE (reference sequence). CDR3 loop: CASRQGGQRYYEQYF. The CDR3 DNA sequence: TGTGCCAGCAGGCAGGGCGGACAGAGATACTACGAGCAGTACTTC.

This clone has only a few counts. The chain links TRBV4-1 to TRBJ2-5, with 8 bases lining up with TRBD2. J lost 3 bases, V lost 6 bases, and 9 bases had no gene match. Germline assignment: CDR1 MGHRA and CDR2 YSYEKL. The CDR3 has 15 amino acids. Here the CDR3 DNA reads TGCGCCAGCAGTCCACGGGGGGGGTTGGAAGAGACCCAGTACTTC. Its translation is CASSPRGGLEETQYF.

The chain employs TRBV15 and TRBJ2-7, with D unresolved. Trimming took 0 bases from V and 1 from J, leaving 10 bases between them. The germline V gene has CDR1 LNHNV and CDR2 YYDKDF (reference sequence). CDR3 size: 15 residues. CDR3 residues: CATSRDRGASYEQYF. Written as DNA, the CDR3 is TGTGCCACCAGCAGAGACCGAGGTGCGTCCTACGAGCAGTACTTC.

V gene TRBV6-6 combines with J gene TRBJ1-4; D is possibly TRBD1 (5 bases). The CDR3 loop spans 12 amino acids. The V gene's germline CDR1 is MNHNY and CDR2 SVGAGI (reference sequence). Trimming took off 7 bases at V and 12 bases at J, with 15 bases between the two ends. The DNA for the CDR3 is TGTGCCAGCACCCGGGGGGGGAATCAACTGTTTTTT. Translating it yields CASTRGGNQLFF.